These 5 T cell receptor beta chains were all obtained from the same sample, sequenced in a study of blood T cell repertoires in COVID-19. Only in-frame clones appear in the TCRdb table, and some are missing; sequencing was by immunoSEQ multiplex PCR. The table lists over 110,000 clones, over 70% of them singletons. The sample taken for sequencing was PBMCs or T cells enriched from blood (not recorded which). Receptors originate from a man in his sixties who had recovered from COVID-19.

This chain connects TRBV30 to TRBJ2-1; D possibly corresponds to TRBD2 (6 bases). Germline CDR1 and CDR2: GTSNPN and SVGIG (reference sequence). The CDR3 contains 13 residues. The V and J ends lost 2 bases and 7 bases respectively, with 12 bases between them. CDR3 DNA: TGTGCCTGGAGTCTGCGGGGCCCAAATGAGCAGTTCTTC. It specifies CAWSLRGPNEQFF.

The rearrangement joins TRBV10-3 to TRBJ2-7; TRBD2 matches 11 bases. The CDR3 spans 14 residues. The J segment lost 0 bases and the V segment lost 6 bases, leaving 1 base of the junction unmatched. Germline values: CDR1 ENHRY, CDR2 SYGVKD. Here the CDR3 reads CAIRGLAASYEQYF. The CDR3 DNA reads as TGTGCCATCAGGGGACTAGCGGCCTCCTACGAGCAGTACTTC.

The rearrangement uses TRBV21-1 and TRBJ2-5; TRBD2, the D gene given by the table, was not confirmed from the DNA. TRBV21-1 counts as a pseudogene. The CDR3 runs 17 residues. The CDR3 spells CASRTRREGTYKETQYF. In nucleotides, the CDR3 is TGTGCCAGCAGAACAAGGCGGGAGGGGACATACAAAGAGACCCAGTACTTC.

V and J are TRBV6-5 and TRBJ1-2; TRBD1 matches at 7 bases. Trimming removed 5 bases from V and 4 bases from J; junction bases left unmatched: 4. The germline gives CDR1 MNHEY, CDR2 SVGAGI. CDR3 length: 13 residues. The CDR3 reads CASSTTGIYGYTF. CDR3 nucleotides: TGTGCCAGCAGTACGACAGGGATCTATGGCTACACCTTC.

This sequence joins TRBV28 and TRBJ1-5; 10 bases fit TRBD1. Looked up from germline, CDR1 is MDHEN and CDR2 is SYDVKM. The CDR3 spans 16 residues. With 4 bases clipped from V and 6 bases from J, the junction kept 9 bases outside the gene matches. The CDR3 coding sequence is TGTGCCAGCAGTTCCCCCGGGACAGGGGCGGGTCAGCCCCAGCATTTT. Translated: CASSSPGTGAGQPQHF.